The 32 T cell receptor beta chains below were found in one sample sequenced in a study of CD8 T cells in Susac syndrome. The RNA input was roughly 0.45 to 1 ug, and it was reverse transcribed with random hexamers. TCRdb fed the immunoSEQ multiplex PCR reads into MiXCR, producing one record per CDR3 protein. Here the sample spans 180,000 or so distinct CDR3 sequences, around 94% being singletons. The sample consisted of CD4+ T cells from PBMCs. These receptors were obtained from a human donor with Susac syndrome.

CDR3 sequence (DNA): TGTGCCACCAGCGACCGGGACAACCGGGGTCAGCCCCAGCATTTT. Its protein is CATSDRDNRGQPQHF. The rearrangement uses TRBV15 and TRBJ1-5; TRBD1 might be the D (6 bases). V was cut by 5 bases and J by 6 bases, with 17 bases left in between. Germline V CDR1 and CDR2: LNHNV, YYDKDF (reference sequence). This CDR3 is 15 amino acids long.

The rearrangement links TRBV12-3 or TRBV12-4 to TRBJ1-2; perhaps TRBD1 as D (5 bases). Deletions cut 11 bases from V and 3 bases from J, with 13 bases between. There are 12 residues in the CDR3. The CDR3 nucleotides are TGTGCCCCCCGGGACGCTTACTATGGCTACACCTTC. Translated, it gives CAPRDAYYGYTF.

V is TRBV28 and J is TRBJ1-2, with 9 bases fitting TRBD1. This CDR3 is 14 amino acids long. J lost 8 bases, V lost 6 bases, and 10 bases had no gene match. From germline, CDR1 is MDHEN and CDR2 SYDVKM. CDR3 coding DNA: TGTGCCAGCAGCCACCGGACAGGGGCGAGAGGCTACACCTTC. Its protein product is CASSHRTGARGYTF.

This chain joins TRBV4-3 and TRBJ2-4, with a possible D match to TRBD1 (5 bases). V gave up 4 bases and J gave up 6 bases, with 19 bases separating them. Germline values: CDR1 LGHNA, CDR2 YSLEER. This CDR3 has 16 amino acids. DNA for the CDR3: TGCGCCAGCAGCCTCTACCCGGAAGACAGTCGAAACATTCAGTACTTC. Translated: CASSLYPEDSRNIQYF.

The chain joins TRBV15 to TRBJ2-7; 11 positions match TRBD2. In germline, CDR1 is LNHNV, CDR2 YYDKDF (reference sequence). This CDR3 is 16 amino acids long. V lost 2 bases to trimming and J lost 0 bases; unmatched junction nucleotides: 3. CDR3 DNA: TGTGCCACCAGCAGAAAAGGACTAGCGGGCTCCTACGAGCAGTACTTC. This codes for CATSRKGLAGSYEQYF.

The chain couples TRBV30 to TRBJ1-1, with D tentatively TRBD1 (5 bases). Germline V CDR1 and CDR2: GTSNPN, SVGIG (reference sequence). This CDR3 contains 13 residues. V was trimmed by 3 bases and J by 3 bases, leaving 11 bases between them. CDR3 sequence reads: CAWRFGRDTEAFF. The CDR3 DNA is TGTGCCTGGAGATTTGGCAGGGACACTGAAGCTTTCTTT.

J is TRBJ1-1 and V is TRBV6-4; D is unclear. There are 14 residues in the CDR3. Germline-derived CDR1 and CDR2 are MRHNA and SNTAGT. V was clipped by 7 bases and J by 0 bases, with 12 bases between them. The CDR3 is CASKVWSMNTEAFF. The CDR3 nucleotides are TGTGCCAGCAAGGTCTGGAGCATGAACACTGAAGCTTTCTTT.

The chain uses TRBV20-1 and TRBJ2-7; 7 bases map to TRBD2. Germline-derived CDR1 and CDR2 are DFQATT and SNEGSKA (reference sequence). This CDR3 spans 15 amino acids. V lost 0 bases and J lost 4; bases outside the gene matches: 9. The CDR3 DNA sequence: TGCAGTGCTAGAGATGCTGCTAGCGGAGCGTACGAGCAGTACTTC. Translated: CSARDAASGAYEQYF.

This clonotype was found once. CDR3 sequence (DNA): TGTGCCAGCAGTGCACAGGGTCTTCGCAATCAGCCCCAGCATTTT. Translation gives CASSAQGLRNQPQHF. The chain uses TRBV2 and TRBJ1-5; TRBD1 might be the D (6 bases). Germline assignment: CDR1 SNHLY and CDR2 FYNNEI. The V end lost 4 bases, the J end lost 2 bases, and 12 bases lay between the germline ends. CDR3 size: 15 residues.

The CDR3, as DNA: TGTGCCAGCAGCCGGTCTCTCACAGATACGCAGTATTTT. Translating it yields CASSRSLTDTQYF. The V and J genes are TRBV7-9 and TRBJ2-3; no clear D gene. Germline V gives CDR1 SEHNR, CDR2 FQNEAQ (reference sequence). The CDR3 covers 13 residues. Trimming removed 5 bases at V and 2 bases at J, with 8 bases between.

This chain connects TRBV20-1 to TRBJ1-1; 9 nucleotides agree with TRBD1. CDR1 and CDR2 (germline): DFQATT, SNEGSKA (reference sequence). CDR3 length: 13 amino acids. Trimming cost V 0 bases and J 12 bases; bases outside gene matches: 8. CDR3 coding DNA: TGCAGTGCTAGAGAGGACAGGGGCCCTTTGTCTTTCTTT. Its translation: CSAREDRGPLSFF.

The V call is TRBV15, the J call TRBJ1-2; D perhaps matches TRBD1 (5 bases). CDR3 length: 15 residues. From germline, CDR1 is LNHNV and CDR2 YYDKDF (reference sequence). V gave up 0 bases and J gave up 2 bases, with 10 bases separating them. CDR3 sequence: CATSRDRAPNYGYTF. The CDR3 nucleotides are TGTGCCACCAGCAGAGACAGGGCCCCAAACTATGGCTACACCTTC.

The chain has TRBV25-1 and TRBJ1-2; D is ambiguous. Germline V gene data show CDR1 as MGHDK and CDR2 as SYGVNS. CDR3 length equals 14 residues. V lost 3 bases and J lost 2, with 10 bases in between. The CDR3 DNA follows: TGTGCCAGCAGTGATGTAGGGTCAAACTATGGCTACACCTTC. Its translation: CASSDVGSNYGYTF.

V gene TRBV20-1 combines with J gene TRBJ2-5, with D hard to call. CDR1 and CDR2 (germline): DFQATT, SNEGSKA (reference sequence). The V end lost 0 bases, the J end lost 2 bases, and 10 bases lay between the germline ends. The CDR3 sequence is 14 residues long. The CDR3, as DNA: TGCAGTGCTAGAGATCGAGGAGAACAAGAGACCCAGTACTTC. Translation: CSARDRGEQETQYF.

This clonotype was counted once. The J gene is TRBJ2-3, the V gene TRBV2, with D possibly being TRBD1 (6 bases). Germline values: CDR1 SNHLY, CDR2 FYNNEI. V was cut by 7 bases and J by 5 bases, with 19 bases left in between. This CDR3 is 15 amino acids long. The CDR3 here is CASNYRDTRGDTQYF. The CDR3 nucleotides are TGTGCCAGCAACTACCGGGACACCCGAGGAGATACGCAGTATTTT. The full variable domain, rest sourced from reference TRBV2 and TRBJ2-3, is EPEVTQTPSHQVTQMGQEVILRCVPISNHLYFYWYRQILGQKVEFLVSFYNNEISEKSEIFDDQFSVERPDGSNFTLKIRSTKLEDSAMYFCASNYRDTRGDTQYFGPGTRLTVL.

This sequence joins TRBV28 and TRBJ2-3; D may be TRBD1 (7 bases). CDR1 and CDR2 from the germline V gene are MDHEN and SYDVKM. V lost 6 bases to trimming and J lost 2 bases, with 21 bases between them. The CDR3 totals 17 residues. In DNA form, the CDR3 reads TGTGCCAGCAGCAAACACCCGGGGGACAGCTACACAGATACGCAGTATTTT. It translates to CASSKHPGDSYTDTQYF.

This chain uses TRBV7-9 with TRBJ2-6; possibly TRBD1 for D (6 bases). Deletions cut 5 bases from V and 2 bases from J, with 13 bases between. This CDR3 has 16 amino acids. In germline, CDR1 is SEHNR, CDR2 FQNEAQ (reference sequence). CDR3 sequence (DNA): TGTGCCAGCAGCCTCGAGGGGGTACCTGGGGCCAACGTCCTGACTTTC. This sequence encodes CASSLEGVPGANVLTF.

The chain is built from TRBV6-5 and TRBJ2-1; 11 bases are a match to TRBD1. CDR1 is MNHEY and CDR2 is SVGAGI in the germline V gene. The junction had 6 bases not matched to a gene; V was cut back by 7 bases and J by 7 bases. The CDR3 consists of 14 residues. CDR3 region: CASTPGQGANEQFF. The CDR3 DNA reads TGTGCCAGCACTCCCGGACAGGGGGCAAATGAGCAGTTCTTC.

V gene TRBV21-1 combines with J gene TRBJ1-5; TRBD1, the table's D call, was not compared with the DNA. TRBV21-1 is a pseudogene locus. The CDR3 spans 16 residues. The CDR3 protein is CASSLKVDRGNQPQHF. Here the CDR3 DNA reads TGTGCCAGCAGCCTCAAGGTCGACAGGGGCAATCAGCCCCAGCATTTT.

The DNA of the CDR3 is TGTGCCAGCAGCTTAGATAGCGGGGGGGCAAAGACCCAGTACTTC. Translating it yields CASSLDSGGAKTQYF. This chain uses TRBV7-2 with TRBJ2-5; TRBD2 agrees at 11 bases. The germline V gene encodes CDR1 SGHTA and CDR2 FQGNSA. V shed 1 base, J shed 6 bases, and the junction held 4 bases outside the gene matches. The CDR3 loop spans 15 amino acids.

The chain uses TRBV24-1 and TRBJ2-3; 14 positions agree with TRBD2. The germline V gene encodes CDR1 KGHDR and CDR2 SFDVKD. With 4 bases clipped from V and 4 bases from J, the junction kept 9 bases outside the gene matches. This CDR3 is built from 18 residues. CDR3 region: CATSDPRGLAGAPDTQYF. In DNA form, the CDR3 reads TGTGCCACCAGTGACCCAAGGGGACTAGCGGGAGCCCCAGATACGCAGTATTTT.

The rearrangement joins TRBV5-1 to TRBJ2-1, with 8 bases matching TRBD2. The CDR3 spans 15 residues. From germline, CDR1 is SGHRS and CDR2 YFSETQ. V shed 1 base and J 5 bases; nucleotides not matched to a gene: 5. The CDR3 loop is CASSLNSGGNNEQFF. The DNA of the CDR3 is TGCGCCAGCAGCTTGAACAGCGGGGGAAACAATGAGCAGTTCTTC.

V usage is TRBV3-1 and J usage is TRBJ2-3; 10 bases match TRBD2. Germline V gene lookup returns CDR1 LGHDT and CDR2 YNNKEL (reference sequence). J gave up 3 bases and V 3 bases, and 6 bases lay outside the gene matches. The CDR3 covers 16 residues. The CDR3 DNA reads TGTGCCAGCAGCCAGGGACTAGCGAGAAGAACAGATACGCAGTATTTT. The encoded protein is CASSQGLARRTDTQYF.

This chain links TRBV5-1 with TRBJ2-7; no firm D call. Per the germline V gene, CDR1 is SGHRS and CDR2 is YFSETQ. The CDR3 contains 14 residues. Trimming shortened V by 1 base and J by 4 bases, and 12 bases separated the two germline ends. The CDR3 region is CASSLNGQGYEQYF. The CDR3 region has the DNA TGCGCCAGCAGCTTGAATGGCCAAGGTTACGAGCAGTACTTC.

V usage is TRBV27 and J usage is TRBJ2-3; the match to TRBD2 covers 7 bases. Losses at the gene ends were 4 bases for V and 6 bases for J; bases not matched to a gene: 10. Germline assignment: CDR1 MNHEY and CDR2 SMNVEV (reference sequence). CDR3 length equals 15 residues. The CDR3 DNA reads TGTGCCAGCAGTTCACTAGCGCCCCAAAGCGATACGCAGTATTTT. It translates to CASSSLAPQSDTQYF.

The chain combines TRBV6-2 or TRBV6-3 with TRBJ2-7, with D perhaps given as TRBD1 or TRBD2 (6 bases each). Germline loops: CDR1 MNHEY, CDR2 SVGEGT. CDR3 length equals 14 residues. V lost 7 bases and J lost 0, with 13 bases in between. In DNA, the CDR3 is TGTGCCAGCACCCTGGAGGGGGGCTCCTACGAGCAGTACTTC. It specifies CASTLEGGSYEQYF.

The chain uses TRBV20-1 and TRBJ1-1; no clear D. V dropped 5 bases and J dropped 5 bases, with 15 bases sitting between them. Germline lookup yields CDR1 DFQATT and CDR2 SNEGSKA (reference sequence). The CDR3 spans 13 residues. DNA for the CDR3: TGCAGTGCTCAGACGGCAGCGAAGACTGAAGCTTTCTTT. Amino acids: CSAQTAAKTEAFF.

This chain links TRBV15 with TRBJ2-3; D not resolved. The CDR3 loop spans 16 amino acids. The germline CDR1 and CDR2 sequences are LNHNV and YYDKDF (reference sequence). Trimming removed 0 bases at V and 1 base at J, with 11 bases between. The DNA of the CDR3 is TGTGCCACCAGCAGAGATACAAAACCGGGCACAGATACGCAGTATTTT. This codes for CATSRDTKPGTDTQYF.

The chain has TRBV20-1 and TRBJ2-5; 14 bases fit TRBD2. The CDR3 totals 14 residues. The junction had 6 bases not matched to a gene; V was cut back by 6 bases and J by 6 bases. From germline, CDR1 is DFQATT and CDR2 SNEGSKA (reference sequence). This CDR3 is CSAQTSGGAQTQYF. The CDR3 DNA sequence: TGCAGTGCGCAGACTAGCGGGGGGGCGCAGACCCAGTACTTC.

The chain joins TRBV28 to TRBJ2-7; TRBD1 aligns across 7 bases. CDR3 length equals 15 residues. The junction had 9 bases not matched to a gene; V was cut back by 4 bases and J by 3 bases. Germline-derived CDR1 and CDR2 are MDHEN and SYDVKM. This CDR3 is CASSSLGQALYEQYF. The CDR3 nucleotides read TGTGCCAGCAGTTCGTTAGGACAGGCCCTCTACGAGCAGTACTTC.

The chain carries TRBV15 and TRBJ2-1; D possibly corresponds to TRBD2 (7 bases). Trimming pared 0 bases from V and 2 bases from J, leaving 11 bases between. The CDR3 length is 16 residues. The germline V gene has CDR1 LNHNV and CDR2 YYDKDF (reference sequence). The CDR3 bases are TGTGCCACCAGCAGAGATTGGGGGGGCACCTACAATGAGCAGTTCTTC. It encodes CATSRDWGGTYNEQFF.

The V call is TRBV27, the J call TRBJ2-3; D remains unclear. CDR1 and CDR2 (germline): MNHEY, SMNVEV (reference sequence). V lost 1 base and J lost 4, with 9 bases in between. This CDR3 has 14 amino acids. CDR3 in DNA: TGTGCCAGCAGTTTATTTGGTGGCCCAGATACGCAGTATTTT. Translating it yields CASSLFGGPDTQYF.